This TCR beta chain was recovered during a study of control samples from healthy donors and cancer patients (dated by TCRdb to 2018 to 2021). To prepare the library, the immunoSEQ multiplex PCR assay was applied. TCRdb re-hosts the immuneACCESS table, in-frame sequences only. Its copies lack some clones; in the studies checked, an unresolved V gene accounts for under half of them, and the cause for the rest is not known. For this sample there are about 110,000 clones; about 80% appear just once. The top ten constitute 6% to 8% of the sample. Of note for this clone: Its specific antigen is unknown. Base-call qualities are not available, and no considerably larger clone is one nucleotide away.

V and J lose 3 bases and 7 bases, and a span of 23 bases separates them. From the cysteine through the phenylalanine, the CDR3 covers 16 amino acids. Only the CDR3 part of the read is kept: 48 bases, read in frame from the first base. CDR1 SGHDT and CDR2 YYEEEE are derived from the germline V gene. The V and J genes are TRBV5-6 and TRBJ2-7, with no reliable assignment of the D segment. Sequenced sample: blood. The source is a man between 18 and 29 years old in good health. CDR3 reads: CASSSSRVGRLREQYF. In nucleotide form, the sequence is TGTGCCAGCAGCTCCTCGCGAGTAGGGCGTTTGAGGGAGCAGTACTTC.